A few counts support the clone carrying this TCR beta chain. Looked up from germline, CDR1 is MDHEN and CDR2 is SYDVKM. The CDR3 consists of 14 residues. Unmatched junction bases numbered 7, after V lost 7 bases and J lost 7 bases. Study processing details: Amplification of reference gene primers provided the estimated nucleated cell counts. Assay: immunoSEQ multiplex PCR; the TCRdb copy retains only in-frame clones and omits some. That table furnishes V, J and clone size, whereas the DNA furnished D and trimming. The sample consists of some 81,000 clones, 80% to 95% of them appearing once. The sample comes from a study of blood T cell repertoires in COVID-19. Looking at the study overall: Acute and convalescent COVID-19 specimens originated in the United States, Italy and Spain. Sources were T cells, B-cell-depleted T cells, or PBMCs; the material itself was cDNA or gDNA.

The receptor was derived from a woman aged 50 to 60 in a cohort sampled during active COVID-19. V is TRBV28 and J is TRBJ2-7, with 13 bases matching TRBD2. The sample consisted of peripheral blood. In DNA, the CDR3 is TGTGCCAGCACTCCCGGGACTAGCGGGATTGAGCAGTACTTC. It translates to CASTPGTSGIEQYF.